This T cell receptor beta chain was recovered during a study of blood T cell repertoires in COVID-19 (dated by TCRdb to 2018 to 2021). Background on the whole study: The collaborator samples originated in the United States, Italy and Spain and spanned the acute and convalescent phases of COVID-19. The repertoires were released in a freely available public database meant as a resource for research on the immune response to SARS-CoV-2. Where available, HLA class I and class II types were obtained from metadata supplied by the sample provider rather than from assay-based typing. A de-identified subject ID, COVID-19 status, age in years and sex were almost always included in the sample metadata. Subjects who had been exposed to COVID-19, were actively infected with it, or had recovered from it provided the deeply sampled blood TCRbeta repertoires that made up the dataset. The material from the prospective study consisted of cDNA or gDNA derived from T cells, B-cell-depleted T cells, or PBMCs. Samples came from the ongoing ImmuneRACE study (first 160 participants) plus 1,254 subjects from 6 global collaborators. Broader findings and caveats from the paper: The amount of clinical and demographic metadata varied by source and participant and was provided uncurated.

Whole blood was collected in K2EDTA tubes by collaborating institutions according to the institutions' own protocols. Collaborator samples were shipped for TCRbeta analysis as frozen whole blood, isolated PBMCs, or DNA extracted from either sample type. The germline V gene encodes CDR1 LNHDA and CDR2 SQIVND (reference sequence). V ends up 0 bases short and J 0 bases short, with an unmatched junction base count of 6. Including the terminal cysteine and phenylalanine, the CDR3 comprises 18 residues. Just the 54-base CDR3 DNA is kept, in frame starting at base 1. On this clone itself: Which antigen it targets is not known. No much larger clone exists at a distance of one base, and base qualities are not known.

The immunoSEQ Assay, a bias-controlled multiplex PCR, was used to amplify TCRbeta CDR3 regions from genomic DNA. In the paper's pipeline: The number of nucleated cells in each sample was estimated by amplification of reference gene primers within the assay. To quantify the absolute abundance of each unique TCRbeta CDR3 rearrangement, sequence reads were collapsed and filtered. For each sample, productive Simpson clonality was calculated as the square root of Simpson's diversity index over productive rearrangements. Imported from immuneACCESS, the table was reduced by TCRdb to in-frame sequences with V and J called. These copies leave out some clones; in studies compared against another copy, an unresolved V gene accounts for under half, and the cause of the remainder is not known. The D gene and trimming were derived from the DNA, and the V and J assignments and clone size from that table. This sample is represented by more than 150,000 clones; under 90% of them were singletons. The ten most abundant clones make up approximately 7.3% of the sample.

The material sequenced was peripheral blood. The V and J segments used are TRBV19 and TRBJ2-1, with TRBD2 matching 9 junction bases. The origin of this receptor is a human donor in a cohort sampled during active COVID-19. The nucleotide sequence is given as TGTGCCAGTAGTATAGATTCGACTAGCGGAAGCTCCTACAATGAGCAGTTCTTC. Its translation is CASSIDSTSGSSYNEQFF.